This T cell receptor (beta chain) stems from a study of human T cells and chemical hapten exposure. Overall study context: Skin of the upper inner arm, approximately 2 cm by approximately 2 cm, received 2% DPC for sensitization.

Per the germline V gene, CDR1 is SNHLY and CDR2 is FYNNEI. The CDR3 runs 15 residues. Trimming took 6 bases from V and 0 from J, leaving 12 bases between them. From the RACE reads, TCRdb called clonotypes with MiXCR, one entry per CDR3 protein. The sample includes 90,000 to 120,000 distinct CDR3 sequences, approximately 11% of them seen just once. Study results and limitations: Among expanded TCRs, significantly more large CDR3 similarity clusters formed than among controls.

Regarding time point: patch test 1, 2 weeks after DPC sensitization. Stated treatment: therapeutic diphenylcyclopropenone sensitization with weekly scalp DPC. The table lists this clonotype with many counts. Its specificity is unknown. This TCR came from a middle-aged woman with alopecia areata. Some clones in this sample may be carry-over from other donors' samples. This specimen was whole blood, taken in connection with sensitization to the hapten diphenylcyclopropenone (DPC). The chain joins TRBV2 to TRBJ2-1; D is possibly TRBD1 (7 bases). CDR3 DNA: TGTGCCAGCAGGGCAGGGGGGAGCTCCTACAATGAGCAGTTCTTC. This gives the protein CASRAGGSSYNEQFF.